The 17 T cell receptor beta chains below all came from one sample that was sequenced in a study of blood T cell repertoires in COVID-19. Some clones are missing from TCRdb's copy, which holds only in-frame ones; the method was immunoSEQ multiplex PCR. Of about 220,000 clones listed, around 82% were seen once; the top ten hold 3.6%. Sequencing input: peripheral blood. These receptors all stem from an elderly woman with acute or convalescent COVID-19.

The chain recombines TRBV7-3 with TRBJ2-3; TRBD1 might be the D (6 bases). The CDR3 has 14 amino acids. V lost 1 base and J lost 3, with 8 bases in between. Germline values: CDR1 SGHTA, CDR2 FQGTGA. CDR3 sequence reads: CASSLNRATDTQYF. The CDR3 nucleotides are TGTGCCAGCAGCTTAAACAGGGCAACAGATACGCAGTATTTT.

The chain joins TRBV10-3 to TRBJ1-1, with D possibly being TRBD1 (5 bases). Trimming removed 6 bases from V and 3 bases from J, with 17 bases in between. This CDR3 comprises 15 residues. Germline lookup yields CDR1 ENHRY and CDR2 SYGVKD. The CDR3: CAIRIDSSGHTEAFF. DNA for the CDR3: TGTGCCATCAGGATTGACAGCTCAGGCCACACTGAAGCTTTCTTT.

The V and J genes are TRBV30 and TRBJ1-1; D ambiguous. V was shortened by 0 bases and J by 0 bases, with 8 bases between the two germline ends. The germline V gene has CDR1 GTSNPN and CDR2 SVGIG (reference sequence). This CDR3 is 14 amino acids long. This CDR3 reads CAWSVAPMNTEAFF. The CDR3 bases are TGTGCCTGGAGTGTGGCACCAATGAACACTGAAGCTTTCTTT. The complete variable domain, with remaining parts taken from reference TRBV30 and TRBJ1-1, reads SQTIHQWPATLVQPVGSPLSLECTVEGTSNPNLYWYRQAAGRGLQLLFYSVGIGQISSEVPQNLSASRPQDRQFILSSKKLLLSDSGFYLCAWSVAPMNTEAFFGQGTRLTVV.

V and J are TRBV25-1 and TRBJ2-3; possibly TRBD2 for D (7 bases). Trimming took 5 bases from V and 5 from J, leaving 14 bases between them. Germline lookup yields CDR1 MGHDK and CDR2 SYGVNS. CDR3 size: 14 residues. CDR3 sequence (DNA): TGTGCCAGCAGTTTCGCGGGGGCCGGAGATACGCAGTATTTT. It codes for CASSFAGAGDTQYF.

This clone was found a few times. CDR3 DNA sequence: TGTGCCAGCAGTTTCCCCCTCGGAGCTAACTATGGCTACACCTTC. Translation gives CASSFPLGANYGYTF. The V and J genes are TRBV28 and TRBJ1-2, with no clear D. CDR3 size: 15 residues. With 3 bases removed from V and 0 bases from J, the gap between germline ends came to 11 bases. Looked up from germline, CDR1 is MDHEN and CDR2 is SYDVKM.

This sequence joins TRBV10-1 and TRBJ2-5; 7 bases align to TRBD1. The V gene end was trimmed by 7 bases and the J gene end by 0 bases; junction bases not matched to a gene: 8. From germline, CDR1 is WNHNN and CDR2 SYGVQD (reference sequence). The CDR3 has 15 amino acids. For the CDR3, the DNA is TGCGCCAGCACCAAGGGGGCGGAGGACCAAGAGACCCAGTACTTC. Translation: CASTKGAEDQETQYF.

This clone was counted only a few times. The J gene is TRBJ1-5, the V gene TRBV18, with 7 nucleotides matching TRBD1. This CDR3 contains 13 residues. Trimming cost V 4 bases and J 5 bases; bases outside gene matches: 2. Germline V gives CDR1 KGHSH, CDR2 LQKENI. DNA for the CDR3: TGTGCCAGCTCACAAGACAGGGATCAGCCCCAGCATTTT. Translated: CASSQDRDQPQHF.

V and J are TRBV30 and TRBJ1-2, with a tentative D call TRBD1 (6 bases). CDR1 and CDR2 (germline): GTSNPN, SVGIG (reference sequence). V gave up 3 bases and J gave up 4 bases, with 12 bases separating them. The length of the CDR3 is 13 residues. The CDR3 protein is CAWSRGRGYGYTF. The CDR3 DNA follows: TGTGCCTGGAGCCGGGGCAGGGGCTATGGCTACACCTTC.

The J gene is TRBJ1-3, the V gene TRBV7-2; D perhaps matches TRBD1 (5 bases). The V gene lost 5 bases and the J gene lost 0 bases, with 14 bases spanning the gap. Germline V CDR1 and CDR2: SGHTA, FQGNSA. The CDR3 is 16 amino acids. CDR3 in DNA: TGTGCCAGCAGCCTCGAGGCGACAGTCTCTGGAAACACCATATATTTT. The encoded protein is CASSLEATVSGNTIYF. The complete variable domain, with remaining parts taken from reference TRBV7-2 and TRBJ1-3, reads GAGVSQSPSNKVTEKGKDVELRCDPISGHTALYWYRQSLGQGLEFLIYFQGNSAPDKSGLPSDRFSAERTGGSVSTLTIQRTQQEDSAVYLCASSLEATVSGNTIYFGEGSWLTVV.

The V gene is TRBV28, the J gene TRBJ1-4, with 10 bases lining up with TRBD1. Germline trimming cut 3 bases from V and 8 bases from J; bases unmatched to any gene: 3. The CDR3 has 14 residues. Germline-derived CDR1 and CDR2 are MDHEN and SYDVKM. DNA of the CDR3: TGTGCCAGCAGTTTGACAGGGGGCGGAGAAAAACTGTTTTTT. The encoded protein is CASSLTGGGEKLFF.

The rearrangement links TRBV13 to TRBJ1-2; maybe TRBD1 (6 bases). Germline V gene sequence: CDR1 PRHDT, CDR2 FYEKMQ (reference sequence). This CDR3 comprises 15 residues. V was pared by 0 bases and J by 3 bases, with 11 bases between. The CDR3 loop reads CASSLGTGRDYGYTF. CDR3 nucleotide sequence: TGTGCCAGCAGCTTAGGTACAGGGCGGGACTATGGCTACACCTTC.

The chain is built from TRBV3-1 (or the pseudogene TRBV3-2) and TRBJ2-2; D might be TRBD2 (6 bases). The CDR3 contains 15 residues. Germline CDR1 LGHDT, CDR2 YNNKEL (reference sequence). The germline V and J ends were trimmed by 1 base and 6 bases, with 12 bases remaining between them. Here the CDR3 DNA reads TGTGCCAGCAGCCAAGGACTAGTTGGCGCCGGGGAGCTGTTTTTT. Its translation: CASSQGLVGAGELFF.

This clone was counted once. Other DNA sequences in the sample encode the same CDR3. The chain carries TRBV18 and TRBJ1-5; TRBD1 aligns across 9 bases. V was pared by 4 bases and J by 2 bases, with 0 bases of the junction left unmatched. Germline CDR1 reads KGHSH; CDR2 reads LQKENI. This CDR3 region has 14 residues. CDR3 bases: TGTGCCAGCTCACGGGACAGGGGCAATCAGCCCCAGCATTTT. This codes for CASSRDRGNQPQHF.

The V call is TRBV28, the J call TRBJ2-7; TRBD1 aligns across 12 bases. V shed 6 bases and J 5 bases; nucleotides not matched to a gene: 11. This CDR3 is 16 amino acids long. Germline V gene data show CDR1 as MDHEN and CDR2 as SYDVKM. In DNA form, the CDR3 reads TGTGCCAGCAGACCCAGTCCGGGACAGGGGGCGAACGAGCAGTACTTC. This codes for CASRPSPGQGANEQYF. The full variable domain, completed using reference TRBV28 and TRBJ2-7, is DVKVTQSSRYLVKRTGEKVFLECVQDMDHENMFWYRQDPGLGLRLIYFSYDVKMKEKGDIPEGYSVSREKKERFSLILESASTNQTSMYLCASRPSPGQGANEQYFGPGTRLTVT.

V usage is TRBV18 and J usage is TRBJ1-5, with 7 bases that match TRBD1. J was trimmed by 1 base and V by 4 bases; bases with no gene match: 16. Germline loops: CDR1 KGHSH, CDR2 LQKENI. This CDR3 has 19 amino acids. CDR3 DNA sequence: TGTGCCAGCTCACTTCGTGCAGGGGGAGTGTTTGAGAGCAATCAGCCCCAGCATTTT. Protein product: CASSLRAGGVFESNQPQHF.

The chain employs TRBV6-1 and TRBJ2-7; D perhaps matches TRBD1 (5 bases). Germline loops: CDR1 MNHNS, CDR2 SASEGT. Trimming removed 3 bases from V and 4 bases from J, with 13 bases in between. This CDR3 is 14 amino acids long. CDR3 in DNA: TGTGCCAGCAGTGATTCAGGGTACCATTACGAGCAGTACTTC. Translating it yields CASSDSGYHYEQYF.

CDR3 protein: CASSLGLWETQYF. Here the CDR3 DNA reads TGTGCCAGCAGCTTAGGACTGTGGGAGACCCAGTACTTC. The rearrangement links TRBV3-1 (or the pseudogene TRBV3-2) to TRBJ2-5, with D possibly matching TRBD2 (5 bases). Germline CDR1 is LGHDT and CDR2 is YNNKEL (reference sequence). The V and J ends lost 5 bases and 5 bases respectively, with 12 bases between them. This CDR3 spans 13 amino acids.